These 7 T cell receptor beta chains originate from one sample sequenced in a study of a mutant IDH1 vaccine in newly diagnosed glioma. Produced via immunoSEQ multiplex PCR; TCRdb's table is partial and in-frame only. The data show under 150,000 clones, roughly 78% seen once. Time point noted: week 11, during vaccination. A single vaccine dose contained 300 ug of mutant IDH1 20-mer peptide, and topical imiquimod was used with it. These TCRs' antigens remain unknown. Material: PBMCs, obtained from a glioma patient whose treatment included an IDH1 peptide vaccine. These receptors were collected from a man aged 40-50 years with glioma.

As concerns this clone: This sample includes further DNA sequences coding for the same CDR3. The genes are TRBV9 and TRBJ2-1; no clear D gene. The CDR3 is made up of 12 amino acids. Germline V gives CDR1 SGDLS, CDR2 YYNGEE. The germline V and J ends were trimmed by 0 bases and 9 bases, with 7 bases remaining between them. The DNA of the CDR3 is TGTGCCAGCAGCGTAGAAGGCAGTGAGCAGTTCTTC. It is translated as CASSVEGSEQFF.

The count of this clone is one. The chain employs TRBV5-1 and TRBJ2-5, with D possibly being TRBD1 (6 bases). Trimming took 3 bases from V and 2 from J, leaving 20 bases between them. CDR3 length: 17 amino acids. From germline, CDR1 is SGHRS and CDR2 YFSETQ. In nucleotides, the CDR3 is TGCGCCAGCAGCTCCATCGCCCCCGGGACAATACAAGAGACCCAGTACTTC. Translated: CASSSIAPGTIQETQYF.

The chain uses TRBV5-1 and TRBJ2-5; D gene ambiguous. The CDR3 loop spans 13 amino acids. The germline V gene has CDR1 SGHRS and CDR2 YFSETQ. V lost 0 bases and J 3 bases, leaving 6 bases between the germline ends. The CDR3: CASSLAGKETQYF. In DNA, the CDR3 is TGCGCCAGCAGCTTGGCGGGTAAAGAGACCCAGTACTTC.

This chain joins TRBV18 and TRBJ2-1, with a possible D match to TRBD1 (6 bases). The V end was cut by 1 base, the J end by 12 bases, with 10 bases between. The CDR3 is 12 amino acids. Germline loops: CDR1 KGHSH, CDR2 LQKENI. The CDR3 is CASSPLTDRQFF. The CDR3 DNA reads as TGTGCCAGCTCACCACTCACGGACAGGCAGTTCTTC.

The gene calls are TRBV12-5 and TRBJ2-3, with 7 bases aligning to TRBD2. The CDR3 totals 18 residues. Trimming took 1 base from V and 0 from J; bases not matched to a gene: 10. The germline V gene encodes CDR1 LGHNT and CDR2 FRNRAP. The DNA of the CDR3 is TGTGCTAGTGGTTTGGCCCGGGGGGACCAAACTAGCACAGATACGCAGTATTTT. Translation gives CASGLARGDQTSTDTQYF. The variable domain in full, with the rest retrieved from reference TRBV12-5 and TRBJ2-3, is DARVTQTPRHKVTEMGQEVTMRCQPILGHNTVFWYRQTMMQGLELLAYFRNRAPLDDSGMPKDRFSAEMPDATLATLKIQPSEPRDSAVYFCASGLARGDQTSTDTQYFGPGTRLTVL.

This chain connects TRBV27 to TRBJ1-2, with 9 bases matching TRBD1. V gave up 5 bases and J gave up 8 bases; unmatched junction bases: 3. Germline V gene data show CDR1 as MNHEY and CDR2 as SMNVEV (reference sequence). The CDR3 sequence is 12 residues long. Here the CDR3 DNA reads TGTGCCAGCAGTCAACAGGGGGCGGGCTACACCTTC. Protein: CASSQQGAGYTF.

The rearrangement uses TRBV25-1 and TRBJ2-7; tentatively, D is TRBD1 (5 bases). There are 11 residues in the CDR3. Germline V lookup: CDR1 MGHDK, CDR2 SYGVNS. The V gene lost 6 bases and the J gene lost 6 bases, with 9 bases spanning the gap. This chain's CDR3 is CASSPGAEQYF. DNA of the CDR3: TGTGCCAGCAGCCCTGGGGCCGAGCAGTACTTC.